The 21 T cell receptor beta chains below were found in one sample sequenced in a study of T cell responses to AZD1222 COVID-19 vaccine. Sequenced by immunoSEQ multiplex PCR; TCRdb stores in-frame clones only, minus some. The sample includes approximately 160,000 clones, about 87% of them seen just once. The sequencing here drew on peripheral blood, taken on day 0 of AZD1222 vaccination. These receptors were obtained from an adult in good health.

The chain combines TRBV6-5 with TRBJ2-7; 11 nucleotides agree with TRBD1. The CDR3 is 16 amino acids. Germline CDR1 is MNHEY and CDR2 is SVGAGI. V was clipped by 0 bases and J by 3 bases; unmatched bases: 4. CDR3 protein: CASSYSAGTGGYEQYF. The CDR3 DNA sequence: TGTGCCAGCAGTTACTCAGCCGGGACAGGGGGCTACGAGCAGTACTTC.

This sequence joins TRBV12-3 or TRBV12-4 and TRBJ1-4; the D is unclear. The CDR3 covers 11 residues. The ends were cut back, 7 bases at V and 11 bases at J, with 11 bases in the middle. Here the CDR3 DNA reads TGTGCCAGCACCCGAGGAGGGAAACTGTTTTTT. It yields the protein CASTRGGKLFF.

J is TRBJ1-1 and V is TRBV7-9, with TRBD1 as a possible D gene (5 bases). The CDR3 sequence is 15 residues long. Germline loops: CDR1 SEHNR, CDR2 FQNEAQ (reference sequence). Between the trimmed V and J ends, which lost 4 bases and 2 bases, there was a span of 14 bases. The CDR3 DNA follows: TGTGCCAGCAGCTCCCCCGGGACGGCAAACACTGAAGCTTTCTTT. Translated: CASSSPGTANTEAFF.

This clone has a handful of counts. This chain connects TRBV12-3 or TRBV12-4 to TRBJ1-2; the D is unclear. The CDR3 runs 8 residues. V was cut by 11 bases and J by 8 bases, with 6 bases left in between. Written as DNA, the CDR3 is TGTGCCGACGGGGGCTACACCTTC. It encodes CADGGYTF.

This clone was picked up one time. The rearrangement uses TRBV9 and TRBJ2-3; TRBD2 might be the D (6 bases). With 2 bases removed from V and 5 bases from J, the gap between germline ends came to 15 bases. The CDR3 has 15 amino acids. Germline-derived CDR1 and CDR2 are SGDLS and YYNGEE. The CDR3 nucleotides are TGTGCCAGCAGCGTCTGGGACTCCCCCGGAGATACGCAGTATTTT. As protein: CASSVWDSPGDTQYF.

The chain carries TRBV7-2 and TRBJ2-6; 12 bases map to TRBD2. The CDR3 totals 19 residues. The junction had 8 bases not matched to a gene; V was cut back by 3 bases and J by 2 bases. Germline CDR1 SGHTA, CDR2 FQGNSA. Written as DNA, the CDR3 is TGTGCCAGCAGCTTCCGGGCTAGCGGGAGGGCCCCTGGGGCCAACGTCCTGACTTTC. It translates to CASSFRASGRAPGANVLTF.

This chain joins TRBV30 and TRBJ1-4; D may be TRBD1 (5 bases). The CDR3 covers 14 residues. Germline V lookup: CDR1 GTSNPN, CDR2 SVGIG (reference sequence). V lost 3 bases to trimming and J lost 0 bases, with 8 bases between them. The CDR3 DNA follows: TGTGCCTGGAGGACAGCATCAACTAATGAAAAACTGTTTTTT. Its protein is CAWRTASTNEKLFF.

This chain links TRBV25-1 with TRBJ2-5; weak D call: TRBD2 (6 bases). This CDR3 contains 17 residues. Germline CDR1 is MGHDK and CDR2 is SYGVNS. V was cut by 3 bases and J by 3 bases, with 20 bases left in between. CDR3 residues: CASSEGRPGRQEETQYF. The CDR3 region has the DNA TGTGCCAGCAGTGAGGGGAGGCCAGGGCGGCAGGAAGAGACCCAGTACTTC. Drawing the rest from reference TRBV25-1 and TRBJ2-5, the complete variable domain is EADIYQTPRYLVIGTGKKITLECSQTMGHDKMYWYQQDPGMELHLIHYSYGVNSTEKGDLSSESTVSRIRTEHFPLTLESARPSHTSQYLCASSEGRPGRQEETQYFGPGTRLLVL.

This chain connects TRBV29-1 to TRBJ2-3, with TRBD1 identical over 9 bases. CDR1 and CDR2 (germline): SQVTM, ANQGSEA. CDR3 length: 15 amino acids. J was trimmed by 3 bases and V by 6 bases; bases with no gene match: 10. The CDR3 region is CSVPPPGQGTDTQYF. For the CDR3, the DNA is TGCAGCGTACCACCCCCGGGACAGGGAACAGATACGCAGTATTTT.

This clone appeared a single time. The chain uses TRBV5-6 and TRBJ1-1, with D uncertain. This CDR3 contains 11 residues. V lost 4 bases to trimming and J lost 5 bases, with 6 bases between them. Germline lookup yields CDR1 SGHDT and CDR2 YYEEEE. The CDR3 DNA follows: TGTGCCAGCAGCGCCCGAACTGAAGCTTTCTTT. Amino acids: CASSARTEAFF.

The J gene is TRBJ1-2, the V gene TRBV28; 9 bases line up with TRBD1. The germline CDR1 and CDR2 sequences are MDHEN and SYDVKM. The CDR3 has 16 residues. The V segment lost 3 bases and the J segment 1 base; nucleotides outside the gene matches: 6. CDR3 DNA sequence: TGTGCCAGCAGTTTCGGGACAGGGCGAAATAACTATGGCTACACCTTC. It translates to CASSFGTGRNNYGYTF.

The chain uses TRBV27 and TRBJ1-2, with 7 bases identical to TRBD1. In germline, CDR1 is MNHEY, CDR2 SMNVEV (reference sequence). The ends lost 3 bases at V and 2 bases at J; junction bases unmatched: 12. The CDR3 extends over 17 amino acids. The CDR3 DNA reads TGTGCCAGCAGTTTTCGAGGTCGGGCAGGGGGGAACTATGGCTACACCTTC. It specifies CASSFRGRAGGNYGYTF.

This chain joins TRBV6-5 and TRBJ1-4; 9 nucleotides align to TRBD1. Germline lookup yields CDR1 MNHEY and CDR2 SVGAGI. The V gene end was trimmed by 0 bases and the J gene end by 10 bases; junction bases not matched to a gene: 9. The CDR3 has 16 residues. The CDR3: CASSYSGQGVEGKLFF. The CDR3 DNA is TGTGCCAGCAGTTACTCGGGACAGGGCGTCGAGGGAAAACTGTTTTTT.

The chain has TRBV14 and TRBJ1-2; no firm D call. The germline CDR1 and CDR2 sequences are SGHDN and FVKESK. The CDR3 spans 14 residues. Trimming stripped 4 bases from V and 7 bases from J, with 16 bases between. The CDR3 is CASSPQFWGGGYTF. The CDR3 coding sequence is TGTGCCAGCAGCCCACAGTTTTGGGGTGGTGGCTACACCTTC.

The chain uses TRBV6-6 and TRBJ2-7; D is ambiguous. This CDR3 has 14 amino acids. The germline gives CDR1 MNHNY, CDR2 SVGAGI (reference sequence). With 6 bases removed from V and 0 bases from J, the gap between germline ends came to 12 bases. This CDR3 is CASSSFESSYEQYF. CDR3 sequence (DNA): TGTGCCAGCAGCTCATTCGAGAGCTCCTACGAGCAGTACTTC.

The genes are TRBV9 and TRBJ1-2; 8 bases agree with TRBD1. The CDR3 is 16 amino acids. Germline V CDR1 and CDR2: SGDLS, YYNGEE. Trimming removed 0 bases from V and 4 bases from J; junction bases left unmatched: 8. CDR3 sequence: CASSVGQGPFPYGYTF. The CDR3, as DNA: TGTGCCAGCAGCGTAGGACAGGGGCCCTTTCCCTATGGCTACACCTTC.

The rearrangement joins TRBV27 to TRBJ1-2, with 10 bases fitting TRBD1. This CDR3 has 15 residues. The V gene's germline CDR1 is MNHEY and CDR2 SMNVEV (reference sequence). V dropped 5 bases and J dropped 7; count of bases not matched to a gene: 10. CDR3 nucleotide sequence: TGTGCCAGCAGTCCTCTCGACAGGGGGCTAAGTGGCTACACCTTC. Its protein product is CASSPLDRGLSGYTF.

Only one count was recorded for this clone. The rearrangement uses TRBV7-2 and TRBJ2-5, with 10 bases that match TRBD1. CDR1 and CDR2 (germline): SGHTA, FQGNSA. CDR3 size: 16 residues. J was trimmed by 1 base and V by 1 base; bases with no gene match: 3. This CDR3 is CASSLGDRGLQETQYF. The CDR3 DNA is TGTGCCAGCAGCTTAGGGGACAGGGGTCTCCAAGAGACCCAGTACTTC.

CDR3 nucleotides: TGTGCCAGCAGAACCGACTCTGGGGCCAACGTCCTGACTTTC. Amino acids: CASRTDSGANVLTF. The chain recombines TRBV6-5 with TRBJ2-6; no definite D call. Deletions cut 6 bases from V and 0 bases from J, with 6 bases between. The CDR3 runs 14 residues. Per germline, CDR1 MNHEY and CDR2 SVGAGI.

This sequence joins TRBV28 and TRBJ2-5, with 7 bases lining up with TRBD1. The trim removed 8 bases at V and 5 bases at J, leaving 14 bases unmatched. This CDR3 region has 15 residues. Germline loops: CDR1 MDHEN, CDR2 SYDVKM. DNA of the CDR3: TGTGCCAGCGGGGACAGTACTCGGTATGGGGAGACCCAGTACTTC. Its translation is CASGDSTRYGETQYF.

The rearrangement joins TRBV19 to TRBJ1-1, with a weak D call TRBD1 (5 bases). CDR3 length equals 14 residues. Germline V gene lookup returns CDR1 LNHDA and CDR2 SQIVND (reference sequence). V lost 6 bases and J 0 bases, leaving 11 bases between the germline ends. The CDR3 reads CASSGGVMNTEAFF. The CDR3 DNA is TGTGCCAGTAGCGGGGGAGTTATGAACACTGAAGCTTTCTTT.